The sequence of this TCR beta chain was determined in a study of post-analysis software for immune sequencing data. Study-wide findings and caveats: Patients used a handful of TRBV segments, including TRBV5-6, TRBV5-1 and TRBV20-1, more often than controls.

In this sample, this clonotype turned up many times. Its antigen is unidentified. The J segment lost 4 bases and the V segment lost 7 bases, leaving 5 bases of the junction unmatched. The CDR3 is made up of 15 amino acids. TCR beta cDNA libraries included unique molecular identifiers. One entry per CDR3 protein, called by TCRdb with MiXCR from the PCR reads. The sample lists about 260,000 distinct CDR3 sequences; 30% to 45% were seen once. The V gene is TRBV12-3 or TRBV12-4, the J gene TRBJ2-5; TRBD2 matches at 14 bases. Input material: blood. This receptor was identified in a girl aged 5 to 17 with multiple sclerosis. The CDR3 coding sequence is TGTGCCAGCAATCGGGGACTAGCGGGGGCAGAGACCCAGTACTTC. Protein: CASNRGLAGAETQYF.